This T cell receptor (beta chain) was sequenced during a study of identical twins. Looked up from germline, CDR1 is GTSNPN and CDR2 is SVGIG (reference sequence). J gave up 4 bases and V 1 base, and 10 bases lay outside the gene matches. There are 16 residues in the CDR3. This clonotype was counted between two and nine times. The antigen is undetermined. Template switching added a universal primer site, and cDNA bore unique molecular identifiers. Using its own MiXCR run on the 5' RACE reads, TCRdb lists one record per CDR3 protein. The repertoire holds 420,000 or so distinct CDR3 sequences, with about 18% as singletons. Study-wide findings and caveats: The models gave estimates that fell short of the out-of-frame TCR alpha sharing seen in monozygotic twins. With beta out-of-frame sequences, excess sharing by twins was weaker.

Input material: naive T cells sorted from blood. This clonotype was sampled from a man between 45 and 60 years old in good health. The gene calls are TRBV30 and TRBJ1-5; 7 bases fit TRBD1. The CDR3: CAWSAYPGQVNQPQHF. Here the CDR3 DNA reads TGTGCCTGGAGTGCCTACCCAGGACAGGTAAATCAGCCCCAGCATTTT.